The sequence of this T cell receptor (beta chain) was determined in a study of regulatory T cells in long-lasting Graves disease. Study-wide points: Public clonotype sharing was higher in persistent than newly diagnosed patients.

This clonotype was detected many times. As yet, its antigen is unknown. Time point noted: newly diagnosed GD, antithyroid drugs for less than 3 months. Scientists built the TCR library using RNA that was extracted from PBMCs. The authors diagnosed Graves' disease using American Thyroid Association guidelines. Tubes containing EDTA received nine milliliters of drawn peripheral blood. In building TCR beta libraries, iRepertoire HTBI primers were used together with Arm-PCR of CDR3 regions. Via MiXCR, TCRdb re-called the multiplex PCR reads, giving one row per CDR3 protein. The data show a few hundred thousand distinct CDR3 sequences, with approximately 12% seen just once and 15% to 20% held by the top ten. The CDR3 contains 13 residues. Unmatched junction bases numbered 8, after V lost 6 bases and J lost 8 bases. The V gene's germline CDR1 is KGHSH and CDR2 LQKENI. The sample was also reused in another study, on T cells in Graves' hyperthyroidism and ophthalmopathy. That study adds: In simple terms, a model built on 13 V-J features told ophthalmopathy apart from stable hyperthyroidism.

The clonotype originates from a woman aged 18-29 years with Graves disease. This sequence joins TRBV18 and TRBJ1-2; 8 nucleotides match TRBD1. The sample was peripheral blood mononuclear cells (PBMCs), taken at new diagnosis, from a patient treated with antithyroid drugs. CDR3 DNA sequence: TGTGCCAGCTCCAGGGACAGGCCAAGGGGCTACACCTTC. Amino acid sequence: CASSRDRPRGYTF.